This T cell receptor beta chain was identified during a study of shared clonotypes between healthy human individuals (dated by TCRdb to the early 2020s). Regarding the study in general: Three men and a couple of women, aged 18 to 49 years, made up the cohort. For each donor, three plates each were used for CD4 naive and CD4 memory, two plates were used for CD8 naive, and one plate was used for CD8 memory. To estimate repertoire size and how much clonotype sharing occurs between individuals, the study deeply sequenced the blood TCR repertoires of five healthy adults. To increase sequencing depth and limit assay-specific biases, different laboratories used diverse techniques to prepare libraries and sequence TCR repertoires. Leukapheresis yielded between about 0.94 and 10 billion PBMCs per donor.

The CDR3 runs 15 residues from the cysteine to the phenylalanine. The only DNA kept is the CDR3, 45 bases in frame from the first base. The germline V gene encodes CDR1 SGHRS and CDR2 YFSETQ. V and J are truncated by 0 bases and 2 bases respectively, leaving an intervening sequence of 10 bases. About this clone itself: Its antigen is unknown. Base-call qualities are not available, and no considerably larger clone is one nucleotide away.

Healthy HIV-negative adults with no recently reported acute infections or vaccinations were included as donors. Every donor was a Caucasian adult living in Nashville, Tennessee, USA. Magnetic negative selection was used to enrich CD4+ T cells, after which naive cells were positively selected on CD45RA and the negative fraction became the memory subset. Blood was collected by leukapheresis, and PBMCs were isolated by Ficoll-Histopaque density gradient centrifugation and then cryopreserved in liquid nitrogen vapor phase. Analytical flow cytometry was used to check the purity and quantity of every magnetically sorted T cell population. Genomic DNA was isolated from each sorted fraction and quantified by UV absorbance on a Nanodrop 2000c. Using the deep immunoSEQ assay, multiplex PCR amplified TCR CDR3 regions from genomic DNA. Genomic DNA extracted from each cell subset was distributed evenly over all wells of several immunoSEQ 96-well plates, and each plate served as one replicate. Each replicate PCR for sorted subsets received around 0.2 ug genomic DNA, equal to 28,000 or so T cell genomes. Purified libraries were quantified with a Qubit 3.0 fluorometer, sized on a Bioanalyzer 2100, and re-quantified with the KAPA Library Quantification kit. Every immunoSEQ 96-well plate was sequenced on a separate single-read 150-cycle Illumina NextSeq 550 flow cell. As for the original processing: The immunoSEQ output contained only junctional sequences without quality scores, so filtering could not match that applied to full-length reads. To assign V/J genes and CDR3, sequences were annotated using PyIR, a Python wrapper for IgBLAST v1.9, with IMGT germline references. Any read was removed if the V/J assignment was weak (E-value above 1e-6), the CDR3 was missing, or the read contained stop codons, out-of-frame junctions, or ambiguous translated residues. A V3J clonotype was defined by an identical inferred V gene, J gene, and CDR3 amino acid sequence. To compute the percentage overlap between repertoires, the number of shared unique clonotypes was divided by the size of the smaller repertoire. Three approaches were used to assess repertoire richness: RTK rarefaction, the Chao1 estimator, and Recon v2.1 estimates of unobserved clonotypes. Generation probabilities for all TCRbeta clonotypes obtained by the gDNA method from four donors were computed using OLGA. TCRdb carries this immuneACCESS record with in-frame sequences only. Its versions omit some clonotypes, under half of them owing to an unresolved V gene in the studies checked, with the rest unexplained. That table is the source of V, J and clone size, and D and trimming were worked out from the DNA. The sample table records about 520,000 clones; 95% to 97% of these occur just once. About 0.068% of the sample is taken by the ten largest.

What the work shows at the level of the full study, not this receptor alone: Higher generation probabilities were observed for clonotypes shared by all four sorted-subset donors than for non-shared clonotypes. Sampling was restricted to blood, and TCR repertoires in tissue are likely to differ from TCR repertoires in blood. The genetic and exposure-history diversity represented was limited by the small number of donors. Even with the large sequencing depth, rarefaction of the sorted-subset datasets indicated that sequencing was incomplete. Pairwise subsampling led to the expectation that sequencing depth would affect the degree of clonotype sharing among donors. Estimated clonotype richness was generally larger for naive than for memory subsets. Roughly 5% of naive CD4, 3.5% of naive CD8, roughly 2.5% of memory CD4, and approximately 0.39% of memory CD8 clonotypes were shared across a few donors.

Here the chain combines TRBV5-1 and TRBJ2-3; the D gene could be TRBD1 or TRBD2, each one agreeing over 5 bases. The sequence came from a woman between 25 and 40 years old in good health. The sequencing sample was made of naive CD4+ T cells sorted from blood. Interpreted using the paper, the cell subset or site label stands for: CD45RA+ positively selected. The nucleotide sequence reads as follows: TGCGCCAGCAGCTTGGGGGACCCCGCCACAGATACGCAGTATTTT. Its protein is CASSLGDPATDTQYF.